One and the same sample provided the 26 T cell receptor beta chains below, sequenced in a study of regulatory T cells in long-lasting Graves disease. CDR3 regions were amplified by Arm-PCR using iRepertoire HTBI primers to build TCR beta libraries. TCRdb re-analysed the multiplex PCR reads in MiXCR, keeping a single row per CDR3 protein. The top ten clones hold around 42% of a sample with about 660,000 distinct CDR3 sequences, about 32% of them seen once. Time point described: persistent/refractory GD, antithyroid drugs over 5 years with positive TRAb. Following extraction of RNA from PBMCs, that RNA was used to make the TCR library. The source was peripheral blood mononuclear cells (PBMCs), collected when the disease was refractory, from a patient treated with antithyroid drugs. These receptors all stem from a female donor with Graves disease.

This clonotype was observed at least ten times. The J gene is TRBJ2-7, the V gene TRBV2, with D possibly being TRBD2 (5 bases). The V and J ends lost 8 bases and 6 bases respectively, with 17 bases between them. Germline assignment: CDR1 SNHLY and CDR2 FYNNEI. This CDR3 spans 13 amino acids. DNA for the CDR3: TGTGCCAGCCGCGGGCTAGCCCTACTCGAGCAGTACTTC. Encoded protein: CASRGLALLEQYF.

The chain has TRBV5-1 and TRBJ1-1; D gene unclear. The germline CDR1 and CDR2 sequences are SGHRS and YFSETQ. This CDR3 is built from 15 residues. The V and J ends lost 4 bases and 1 base respectively, with 14 bases between them. The CDR3 region has the DNA TGCGCCAGCAGCCAAATGGCTCGGGGGAACACTGAAGCTTTCTTT. Residues: CASSQMARGNTEAFF.

This clonotype was seen a few times. This chain's CDR3 is CSVAMGPGYTF. DNA of the CDR3: TGCAGCGTCGCCATGGGACCTGGCTACACCTTC. The V gene is TRBV29-1, the J gene TRBJ1-2, with D possibly matching TRBD1 (5 bases). Germline CDR1 reads SQVTM; CDR2 reads ANQGSEA. This CDR3 has 11 residues. Trimming removed 6 bases from V and 7 bases from J, with 12 bases in between.

This clonotype showed up many times. This sequence joins TRBV6-2 or TRBV6-3 and TRBJ1-2, with 11 bases aligning to TRBD1. V lost 2 bases and J lost 5; bases outside the gene matches: 4. The CDR3 loop spans 15 amino acids. Germline V gene data show CDR1 as MNHEY and CDR2 as SVGEGT. CDR3 region: CASSYHGTGGYGYTF. CDR3 DNA: TGTGCCAGCAGTTACCACGGGACAGGGGGTTATGGCTACACCTTC.

The chain uses TRBV11-2 and TRBJ2-7; TRBD2 matches at 7 bases. CDR1 is SGHAT, CDR2 FQNNGV, per germline. The CDR3 is 18 residues long. J was trimmed by 3 bases and V by 1 base; bases with no gene match: 15. CDR3 region: CASSLAGWLAEGYYEQYF. In DNA form, the CDR3 reads TGTGCCAGCAGCTTAGCTGGTTGGCTAGCGGAAGGATACTACGAGCAGTACTTC.

This clonotype was seen a few times. V usage is TRBV28 and J usage is TRBJ1-3, with 7 bases lining up with TRBD1. V trimming: 4 bases; J trimming: 0 bases; junction bases outside the gene matches: 3. CDR1 is MDHEN, CDR2 SYDVKM, per germline. CDR3 length: 15 amino acids. CDR3 region: CASSWDSNSGNTIYF. Here the CDR3 DNA reads TGTGCCAGCAGTTGGGACAGTAACTCTGGAAACACCATATATTTT.

This clonotype was picked up a small number of times. This chain uses TRBV9 with TRBJ2-7, with D perhaps assigned TRBD1 or TRBD2 (5 bases each). Trimming stripped 4 bases from V and 0 bases from J, with 14 bases between. CDR3 length: 15 amino acids. The germline CDR1 and CDR2 sequences are SGDLS and YYNGEE. CDR3 DNA sequence: TGTGCCAGCAGCTTTCGCGCAGGGAGCTCCTACGAGCAGTACTTC. It encodes CASSFRAGSSYEQYF.

This clonotype showed up many times. The rearrangement joins TRBV11-2 to TRBJ1-1; no clear D. The V and J ends lost 8 bases and 3 bases respectively, with 10 bases between them. The CDR3 is 12 amino acids. The germline V gene encodes CDR1 SGHAT and CDR2 FQNNGV. Written as DNA, the CDR3 is TGTGCCAGCTCCCGGACGGACACTGAAGCTTTCTTT. Its translation: CASSRTDTEAFF.

The rearrangement uses TRBV6-5 and TRBJ1-2, with TRBD1 as a possible D gene (6 bases). The CDR3 runs 16 residues. Germline CDR1 is MNHEY and CDR2 is SVGAGI. Trimming removed 6 bases from V and 1 base from J, with 18 bases in between. The CDR3 loop reads CASSYSTGDNNYGYTF. CDR3 in DNA: TGTGCCAGCAGCTATTCGACAGGCGATAATAACTATGGCTACACCTTC.

The chain employs TRBV29-1 and TRBJ2-3; D call uncertain. The CDR3 loop spans 14 amino acids. CDR1 and CDR2 (germline): SQVTM, ANQGSEA. Trimming pared 6 bases from V and 0 bases from J, leaving 13 bases between. The CDR3 sequence is CSVGLLGSTDTQYF. The CDR3 DNA reads as TGCAGCGTCGGTCTACTGGGGAGCACAGATACGCAGTATTTT.

This clonotype was seen repeatedly, ten times or more. V is TRBV20-1 and J is TRBJ1-2; D may be TRBD1 (5 bases). The CDR3 spans 13 residues. CDR1 DFQATT and CDR2 SNEGSKA come from the germline V gene (reference sequence). Trimming shortened V by 0 bases and J by 4 bases, and 9 bases separated the two germline ends. CDR3 nucleotide sequence: TGCAGTGCTAGAGATGGGGGGACCTATGGCTACACCTTC. This codes for CSARDGGTYGYTF.

This clonotype was detected a few times. This chain joins TRBV11-3 and TRBJ2-2, with 10 bases lining up with TRBD2. This CDR3 contains 16 residues. Per germline, CDR1 SGHNT and CDR2 YENEEA. J gave up 6 bases and V 1 base, and 5 bases lay outside the gene matches. The CDR3 nucleotides are TGTGCCAGCAGCTTAGTGCTAGCGGGAGTCTCCGGGGAGCTGTTTTTT. Residues: CASSLVLAGVSGELFF.

This clonotype was recorded many times. The chain recombines TRBV6-1 with TRBJ1-1; 7 bases map to TRBD1. CDR1 and CDR2 from the germline V gene are MNHNS and SASEGT. The CDR3 loop spans 14 amino acids. Germline trimming cut 7 bases from V and 4 bases from J; bases unmatched to any gene: 9. The CDR3 DNA sequence: TGTGCCAGCACCACAACAGGGGAGGGCACTGAAGCTTTCTTT. Translated: CASTTTGEGTEAFF.

This clonotype was counted a few times. CDR3: CASSLVSREGRKTGELFF. The CDR3, as DNA: TGTGCCAGCAGCTTAGTTTCCCGGGAGGGAAGAAAGACCGGGGAGCTGTTTTTT. This rearrangement joins TRBV13 to TRBJ2-2, with 8 bases aligning to TRBD2. V lost 1 base, J lost 5 bases, and 12 bases stayed unmatched. The CDR3 covers 18 residues. Germline V gene sequence: CDR1 PRHDT, CDR2 FYEKMQ (reference sequence).

The J gene is TRBJ1-5, the V gene TRBV19; TRBD1 agrees at 10 bases. This CDR3 is 16 amino acids long. The V segment lost 4 bases and the J segment 6 bases; nucleotides outside the gene matches: 9. Germline values: CDR1 LNHDA, CDR2 SQIVND (reference sequence). This CDR3 is CASSTLGQGFRQPQHF. The CDR3 DNA sequence: TGTGCCAGTAGTACCCTGGGACAGGGGTTTCGTCAGCCCCAGCATTTT.

The rearrangement uses TRBV20-1 and TRBJ1-1; possibly TRBD1 for D (5 bases). This CDR3 spans 17 amino acids. Trimming removed 1 base from V and 2 bases from J, with 20 bases in between. Germline assignment: CDR1 DFQATT and CDR2 SNEGSKA (reference sequence). The CDR3 DNA follows: TGCAGTGCTAGAGCCGGGGGACTAGGATCGGGTAACACTGAAGCTTTCTTT. Residues: CSARAGGLGSGNTEAFF.

In this sample, this clonotype turned up a few times. The chain carries TRBV18 and TRBJ1-5; 7 bases map to TRBD1. The CDR3 runs to 15 residues. Germline CDR1 reads KGHSH; CDR2 reads LQKENI. The V gene end was trimmed by 4 bases and the J gene end by 1 base; junction bases not matched to a gene: 4. This chain's CDR3 is CASSLTGKSNQPQHF. The CDR3 nucleotides read TGTGCCAGCTCACTGACAGGGAAGAGCAATCAGCCCCAGCATTTT.

This chain uses TRBV28 with TRBJ1-2; no firm D call. CDR1 is MDHEN and CDR2 is SYDVKM in the germline V gene. There are 12 residues in the CDR3. The germline V and J ends were trimmed by 5 bases and 7 bases, with 11 bases remaining between them. The CDR3 DNA is TGTGCCAGCAGTGCCCGGACCCTTGGCTACACCTTC. It translates to CASSARTLGYTF.

The chain combines TRBV20-1 with TRBJ2-3; D perhaps matches TRBD2 (6 bases). CDR1 is DFQATT and CDR2 is SNEGSKA in the germline V gene (reference sequence). The CDR3 runs 16 residues. V lost 0 bases, J lost 6 bases, and 19 bases lay in between. Here the CDR3 reads CSAREMRITEGDTQYF. CDR3 in DNA: TGCAGTGCTAGAGAGATGAGGATCACGGAGGGGGATACGCAGTATTTT.

This clonotype has more than one count but fewer than ten. The chain couples TRBV6-5 to TRBJ1-5, with D unresolved. The CDR3 extends over 14 amino acids. The germline V and J ends were trimmed by 2 bases and 7 bases, with 12 bases remaining between them. CDR1 is MNHEY, CDR2 SVGAGI, per germline. CDR3: CASSYARTQQPQHF. The CDR3 DNA is TGTGCCAGCAGTTACGCCCGGACCCAACAGCCCCAGCATTTT.

The chain is built from TRBV2 and TRBJ2-5; D gene uncertain. In germline, CDR1 is SNHLY, CDR2 FYNNEI. The CDR3 totals 10 residues. V lost 8 bases and J lost 3, with 4 bases in between. CDR3 in amino acids: CASQKETQYF. DNA of the CDR3: TGTGCCAGCCAGAAAGAGACCCAGTACTTC.

The V gene is TRBV6-1, the J gene TRBJ2-1; 9 positions match TRBD2. This CDR3 comprises 12 residues. Germline V gives CDR1 MNHNS, CDR2 SASEGT. Trimming took 6 bases from V and 10 from J; bases not matched to a gene: 4. The CDR3 loop reads CASSRTSVEQFF. CDR3 DNA sequence: TGTGCCAGCAGCCGGACTAGCGTCGAGCAGTTCTTC.

This clonotype was seen at least ten times. This chain links TRBV12-3 or TRBV12-4 with TRBJ1-5, with 7 bases lining up with TRBD1. CDR3 length: 14 residues. V was pared by 3 bases and J by 10 bases, with 9 bases of the junction left unmatched. The CDR3 here is CASSLGQTYRPQHF. For the CDR3, the DNA is TGTGCCAGCAGTTTGGGACAGACATATCGTCCCCAGCATTTT.

This clonotype was detected only a few times. CDR3 nucleotides: TGTGCTAGTGGTTTGGTACCGACTGGGGGGCTCTACGAGCAGTACTTC. Translating gives CASGLVPTGGLYEQYF. The chain carries TRBV12-5 and TRBJ2-7, with D perhaps given as TRBD1 or TRBD2 (6 bases each). CDR3 length: 16 residues. The germline V and J ends were trimmed by 0 bases and 3 bases, with 15 bases remaining between them. Germline loops: CDR1 LGHNT, CDR2 FRNRAP.

CDR3 nucleotides: TGTGCCAGCACGAAGACAGGGATCACTGAAGCTTTCTTT. Amino acids: CASTKTGITEAFF. This chain links TRBV5-5 with TRBJ1-1; 7 bases are a match to TRBD1. CDR3 length: 13 amino acids. CDR1 SGHKS and CDR2 YYEKEE come from the germline V gene (reference sequence). Trimming removed 6 bases from V and 4 bases from J; junction bases left unmatched: 6.

In its sample, this clonotype was seen a few times. This chain joins TRBV6-1 and TRBJ2-7, with 10 positions matching TRBD2. CDR3 length equals 17 residues. The germline V gene has CDR1 MNHNS and CDR2 SASEGT. The junction had 14 bases not matched to a gene; V was cut back by 3 bases and J by 6 bases. The CDR3 sequence: CASSDSIAGGGLGEQYF. Written as DNA, the CDR3 is TGTGCCAGCAGTGACTCAATAGCGGGAGGAGGTCTAGGCGAGCAGTACTTC.